These T cell receptor beta chains were read from a single sample in a study of blood T cell repertoires in COVID-19. Clones were sequenced by immunoSEQ multiplex PCR, and TCRdb holds only the in-frame ones, with some missing. The data show fewer than 75,000 clones, with around 87% seen just once and around 7.9% held by the top ten. Material: peripheral blood. The receptors stem from a man aged 45-65 years with active COVID-19. Both conserved end residues are part of each CDR3. D genes are given only for firm matches. For some rows the clone size is stated as once, few or many, or as a class when expanded; others skip it.

D gene,V gene,J gene,clone size,CDR3 DNA,CDR3 protein
TRBD1,TRBV7-3,TRBJ1-2,NA,TGTGCCAGCAGCCCCCTGGGGGCGGGACAGGGGAAGGTTCAGAACTATGGCTACACCTTC,CASSPLGAGQGKVQNYGYTF
NA,TRBV28,TRBJ1-5,NA,TGTGCCAGCAGTTCCCGACTTAGGTCCAATCAGCCCCAGCATTTT,CASSSRLRSNQPQHF
TRBD1,TRBV4-1,TRBJ1-1,once,TGCGCCAGCAGCCTGGGAGAGAGGGACAGGCGAAACACTGAAGCTTTCTTT,CASSLGERDRRNTEAFF
TRBD2,TRBV18,TRBJ2-3,NA,TGTGCCAGCTCACCTGGCGGGGGGACAGATACGCAGTATTTT,CASSPGGGTDTQYF
NA,TRBV28,TRBJ1-2,NA,TGTGCCAGCAGGCGGGATTCTGGCTACACCTTC,CASRRDSGYTF
TRBD1,TRBV28,TRBJ2-5,once,TGTGCCAGCAGCCATGGGACAGGGGGTAAAGAGACCCAGTACTTC,CASSHGTGGKETQYF
TRBD1,TRBV3-1/TRBV3-2,TRBJ2-3,once,TGTGCCAGCAGCCTTTGGACAGGGCGGAACACAGATACGCAGTATTTT,CASSLWTGRNTDTQYF
NA,TRBV7-2,TRBJ2-5,NA,TGTGCCAGCAGCTCCCCGGGGAGCCAAGAGACCCAGTACTTC,CASSSPGSQETQYF
TRBD1,TRBV4-1,TRBJ1-1,NA,TGCGCCAGCAGCCAAGATGGCAGGGGGTACACTGAAGCTTTCTTT,CASSQDGRGYTEAFF
TRBD2,TRBV10-3,TRBJ2-1,NA,TGTGCCATCAGTGATCAACTAGCGGGGGAGCAGTTCTTC,CAISDQLAGEQFF
TRBD2,TRBV2,TRBJ2-1,few,TGTGCCAGCACGGCGGGTAGGCTAGCGGGAGATAATGAGCAGTTCTTC,CASTAGRLAGDNEQFF
NA,TRBV10-2,TRBJ2-7,NA,TGCGCCAGCAGCGGGGAAGGCTACGAGCAGTACTTC,CASSGEGYEQYF
TRBD1,TRBV19,TRBJ2-7,NA,TGTGCCAGTACCGCGGGACAGGGGGTCTACGAGCAGTACTTC,CASTAGQGVYEQYF
TRBD2,TRBV18,TRBJ2-2,NA,TGTGCCAGCTCACTCCAGCGGGAGGGCGGCACCGGGGAGCTGTTTTTT,CASSLQREGGTGELFF
NA,TRBV5-1,TRBJ2-5,NA,TGCGCCAGCAGCTTGGCAGGGGAAATGGAGACCCAGTACTTC,CASSLAGEMETQYF
TRBD1,TRBV7-2,TRBJ2-3,NA,TGTGCCAGCAGCGCGACAGGGGGTCCGGATACGCAGTATTTT,CASSATGGPDTQYF
TRBD1,TRBV19,TRBJ2-7,NA,TGTGCCAGTAGTATTGGTACCGGGACAGGTTCCTACGAGCAGTACTTC,CASSIGTGTGSYEQYF
NA,TRBV7-9,TRBJ1-1,NA,TGTGCCAGCAGGGGGGGAGACAGAGACACTGAAGCTTTCTTT,CASRGGDRDTEAFF
TRBD2,TRBV7-2,TRBJ2-1,NA,TGTGCCAGCAGCTTAATTAGCGGGGGGAAACAGGAGCAGTTCTTC,CASSLISGGKQEQFF
NA,TRBV24-1,TRBJ1-3,NA,TGTGTCCGTCGGACAGCTTTCTCTGGAAACACCATATATTTT,CVRRTAFSGNTIYF
TRBD2,TRBV27,TRBJ2-7,NA,TGTGCCAGCAAGGGGACTAGCGACGAGCAGTACTTC,CASKGTSDEQYF
TRBD2,TRBV28,TRBJ2-3,NA,TGTGCCAGCAGAGCGGGGGGGCTTGAAGATACGCAGTATTTT,CASRAGGLEDTQYF
TRBD2,TRBV30,TRBJ2-3,NA,TGTGCCTGGCGGGGGGGGCCCTGCACAGATACGCAGTATTTT,CAWRGGPCTDTQYF
TRBD2,TRBV7-3,TRBJ2-2,NA,TGTGCCAGCAGCCCTCTAGCGGGAGGTTTCGGGGAGCTGTTTTTT,CASSPLAGGFGELFF
TRBD2,TRBV9,TRBJ2-1,NA,TGTGCCAGCAGCGTAGCTCAGCGGGGGGTCTACAATGAGCAGTTCTTC,CASSVAQRGVYNEQFF
NA,TRBV7-2,TRBJ1-1,NA,TGTGCCAGCACCCGGGACATGACTGAAGCTTTCTTT,CASTRDMTEAFF